Detailed here is one T cell receptor (beta chain). What it binds is not known. These data belong to a study of T cell responses to AZD1222 COVID-19 vaccine. This CDR3 region has 13 residues. Trimming cost V 0 bases and J 4 bases, with 6 bases left between them. Germline loops: CDR1 SGHAT, CDR2 FQNNGV. Notes on the study in general: Targets within unmutated variant regions were reportedly found for nearly half of spike-specific TCRs. CD4 TCRs associated with vaccination spanned spike, dominating at 160-218 and 743-854. Just a handful of AZD1222 recipients were seropositive at baseline. Spike-specific TCR breadth and depth went up after people got two AZD1222 doses.

The repertoire was sequenced with immunoSEQ multiplex PCR; TCRdb's copy has only in-frame clones and lacks some. The table shows about 130,000 clones, with roughly 85% occurring only once. The sequenced sample was peripheral blood, obtained on day 0 of MenACWY control vaccination. The TCR sequence derives from an adult in good health. This chain joins TRBV11-2 and TRBJ1-2; no clear D gene. CDR3 bases: TGTGCCAGCAGCTTAGACAGATTCTATGGCTACACCTTC. It yields the protein CASSLDRFYGYTF.